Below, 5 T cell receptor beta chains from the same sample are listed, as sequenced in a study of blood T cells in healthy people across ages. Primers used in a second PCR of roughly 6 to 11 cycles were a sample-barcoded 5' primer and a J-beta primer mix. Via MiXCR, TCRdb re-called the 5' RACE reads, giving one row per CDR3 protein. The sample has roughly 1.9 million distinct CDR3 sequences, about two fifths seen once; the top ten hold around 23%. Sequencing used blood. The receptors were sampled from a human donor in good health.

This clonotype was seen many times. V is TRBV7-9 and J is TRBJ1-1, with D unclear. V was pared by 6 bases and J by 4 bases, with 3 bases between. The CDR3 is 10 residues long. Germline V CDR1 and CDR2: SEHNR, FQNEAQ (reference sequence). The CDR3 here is CASSFTEAFF. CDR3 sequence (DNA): TGTGCCAGCAGTTTCACTGAAGCTTTCTTT.

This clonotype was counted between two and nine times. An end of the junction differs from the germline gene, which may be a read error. The CDR3 bases are TGCAGTGTTGAGAGGGCGGGTCATGAGCAGTTCTTC. Translated: CSVERAGHEQFF. This rearrangement joins TRBV29-1 to TRBJ2-1; D perhaps matches TRBD2 (5 bases). The CDR3 is 12 residues long. CDR1 is SQVTM, CDR2 ANQGSEA, per germline.

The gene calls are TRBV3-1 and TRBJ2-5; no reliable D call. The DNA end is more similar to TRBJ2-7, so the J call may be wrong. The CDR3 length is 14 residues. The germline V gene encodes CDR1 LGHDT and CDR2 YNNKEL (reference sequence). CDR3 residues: CASSQQPSQDEQYF. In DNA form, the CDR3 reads TGTGCCAGCAGCCAACAGCCATCCCAAGACGAGCAGTACTTC.

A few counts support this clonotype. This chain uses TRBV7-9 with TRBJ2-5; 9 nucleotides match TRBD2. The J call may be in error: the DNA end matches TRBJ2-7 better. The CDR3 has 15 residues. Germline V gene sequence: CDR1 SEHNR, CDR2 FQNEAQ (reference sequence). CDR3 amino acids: CASSPSVAGVDEQYF. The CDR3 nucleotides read TGTGCCAGCAGCCCGTCCGTAGCGGGGGTCGACGAGCAGTACTTC.

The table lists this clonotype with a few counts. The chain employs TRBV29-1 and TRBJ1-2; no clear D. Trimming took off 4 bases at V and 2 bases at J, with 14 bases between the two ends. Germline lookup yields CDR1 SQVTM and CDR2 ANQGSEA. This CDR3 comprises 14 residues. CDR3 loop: CSVVDPRDNYGYTF. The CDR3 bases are TGCAGCGTTGTTGATCCCAGAGACAACTATGGCTACACCTTC.